The 2 T cell receptor beta chains reported below all come from one sample, sequenced in a study of read filtering for tumor transcriptome and immune sequencing. The library was built from around 0.4 ug RNA with molecular barcoded adaptors for alpha/delta and beta/gamma chains. Each CDR3 protein gets one entry after TCRdb re-called the reads with MiXCR. The sample records roughly 68,000 distinct CDR3 sequences, 11% to 15% being singletons. Sequencing was performed on a population of CD138-negative cells sorted from bone marrow. These receptors were obtained from a donor at least 40 years old with multiple myeloma.

Points on this clonotype: A read error may explain this, as a much larger clone is one base away. This chain connects TRBV29-1 to TRBJ2-3; TRBD2 might be the D (6 bases). The CDR3 contains 16 residues. Germline CDR1 reads SQVTM; CDR2 reads ANQGSEA. The CDR3 sequence is CSVGGIITTSTDAQYF. Written as DNA, the CDR3 is TGCAGCGTTGGAGGGATAATCACTACTAGCACAGATGCGCAGTATTTT.

This clonotype was observed a handful of times. The rearrangement uses TRBV10-2 and TRBJ2-7; 8 bases align to TRBD2. Germline CDR1 and CDR2: WSHSY and SAAADI. The CDR3 length is 16 residues. V shed 2 bases and J 4 bases; nucleotides not matched to a gene: 10. The CDR3 protein is CASSEIPLAEQYEQYF. In DNA, the CDR3 is TGCGCCAGCAGTGAGATTCCACTAGCGGAGCAGTACGAGCAGTACTTC.